A single sample is the source of the 17 T cell receptor beta chains below, sequenced in a study of T cell responses to AZD1222 COVID-19 vaccine. TCRdb's copy holds only in-frame clones and misses some; the assay was immunoSEQ multiplex PCR. The sample has over 20,000 clones; 80% to 90% are singletons. The material sequenced was peripheral blood, taken 28 days after the second AZD1222 dose. These TCRs come from an adult who received the AZD1222 COVID-19 vaccine.

V and J are TRBV4-3 and TRBJ1-1; no definite D call. Trimming removed 0 bases at V and 3 bases at J, with 5 bases between. Germline loops: CDR1 LGHNA, CDR2 YSLEER. The CDR3 has 13 amino acids. The CDR3 coding sequence is TGCGCCAGCAGCCAAGATCAGTACACTGAAGCTTTCTTT. It is translated as CASSQDQYTEAFF.

This chain links TRBV12-3 or TRBV12-4 with TRBJ2-7; D uncertain. This CDR3 is built from 13 residues. Trimming cost V 6 bases and J 2 bases, with 11 bases left between them. CDR3 amino acids: CASRIGRAYEQYF. The CDR3 DNA follows: TGTGCCAGCAGGATAGGACGGGCCTACGAGCAGTACTTC.

The chain couples TRBV10-3 to TRBJ2-7; TRBD1 matches at 10 bases. The CDR3 runs 13 residues. CDR1 ENHRY and CDR2 SYGVKD come from the germline V gene. V was pared by 6 bases and J by 6 bases, with 5 bases of the junction left unmatched. This CDR3 is CAIRDRDRGEQYF. The CDR3 DNA is TGTGCCATCAGAGACCGGGACAGGGGCGAGCAGTACTTC.

The chain combines TRBV7-9 with TRBJ1-1; D is unresolved. V lost 6 bases and J 9 bases, leaving 14 bases between the germline ends. This CDR3 spans 12 amino acids. The germline CDR1 and CDR2 sequences are SEHNR and FQNEAQ (reference sequence). CDR3: CASRSEGMQAFF. CDR3 sequence (DNA): TGTGCCAGCAGATCTGAGGGAATGCAAGCTTTCTTT.

The chain recombines TRBV11-2 with TRBJ1-1; D unclear. CDR1 and CDR2 from the germline V gene are SGHAT and FQNNGV. V was trimmed by 1 base and J by 3 bases, leaving 9 bases between them. CDR3 length: 14 amino acids. CDR3 sequence reads: CASSLGSYYTEAFF. The CDR3 bases are TGTGCCAGCAGCTTAGGTAGTTACTACACTGAAGCTTTCTTT.

The chain links TRBV4-2 to TRBJ1-1; the D gene is possibly TRBD1 (5 bases). Looked up from germline, CDR1 is LGHNA and CDR2 is YNFKEQ. This CDR3 is built from 15 residues. Trimming cost V 1 base and J 0 bases, with 9 bases left between them. The CDR3 is CASSQVSRVNTEAFF. The CDR3, as DNA: TGTGCCAGCAGCCAAGTCTCCAGGGTGAACACTGAAGCTTTCTTT.

This chain connects TRBV19 to TRBJ1-5; 7 bases align to TRBD1. CDR1 and CDR2 (germline): LNHDA, SQIVND (reference sequence). Germline trimming cut 5 bases from V and 5 bases from J; bases unmatched to any gene: 6. The CDR3 is 14 amino acids. The CDR3 nucleotides are TGTGCCAGTAGTGCACAGGGGAACGATCAGCCCCAGCATTTT. It encodes CASSAQGNDQPQHF.

The chain recombines TRBV12-3 or TRBV12-4 with TRBJ1-6, with D perhaps TRBD1 (5 bases). Trimming cost V 7 bases and J 10 bases, with 14 bases left between them. The CDR3 is 13 residues long. The CDR3, as DNA: TGTGCCAGCACCCGGTGGGGGGAATCACCCCTCCACTTT. Translation gives CASTRWGESPLHF.

The V gene is TRBV19, the J gene TRBJ1-1; the D gene is possibly TRBD1 (6 bases). In germline, CDR1 is LNHDA, CDR2 SQIVND (reference sequence). V was cut by 0 bases and J by 4 bases, with 9 bases left in between. The CDR3 consists of 14 residues. The DNA for the CDR3 is TGTGCCAGTAGTATAGAACAGGGTTTCACTGAAGCTTTCTTT. It codes for CASSIEQGFTEAFF.

The chain joins TRBV4-3 to TRBJ2-1; tentatively, D is TRBD2 (5 bases). Germline loops: CDR1 LGHNA, CDR2 YSLEER. Trimming cost V 0 bases and J 3 bases, with 9 bases left between them. This CDR3 has 15 residues. In DNA form, the CDR3 reads TGCGCCAGCAGCCAAGATAGAACTAGCTACAATGAGCAGTTCTTC. Encoded protein: CASSQDRTSYNEQFF.

In DNA, the CDR3 is TGTGCCAGCAGCTTGCGTGGGGTGGATACGCAGTATTTT. Its protein is CASSLRGVDTQYF. The chain recombines TRBV5-6 with TRBJ2-3; no clear D gene. The germline V gene encodes CDR1 SGHDT and CDR2 YYEEEE. The V gene lost 1 base and the J gene lost 6 bases, with 9 bases spanning the gap. CDR3 size: 13 residues.

The rearrangement joins TRBV5-4 to TRBJ2-1; D might be TRBD1 or TRBD2, each matching 6 bases. The length of the CDR3 is 16 residues. Germline CDR1 reads SGHNT; CDR2 reads YYREEE (reference sequence). The V and J ends lost 4 bases and 5 bases respectively, with 19 bases between them. This chain's CDR3 is CASSERLGGLNNEQFF. For the CDR3, the DNA is TGTGCCAGCAGCGAGAGGTTGGGGGGCCTAAACAATGAGCAGTTCTTC. The whole variable domain, filled in from reference TRBV5-4 and TRBJ2-1, reads ETGVTQSPTHLIKTRGQQVTLRCSSQSGHNTVSWYQQALGQGPQFIFQYYREEENGRGNFPPRFSGLQFPNYSSELNVNALELDDSALYLCASSERLGGLNNEQFFGPGTRLTVL.

The chain couples TRBV6-1 to TRBJ1-3; no firm D call. The CDR3 spans 14 residues. Germline V gene sequence: CDR1 MNHNS, CDR2 SASEGT. Deletions cut 3 bases from V and 0 bases from J, with 6 bases between. The CDR3 is CASSDRISGNTIYF. Here the CDR3 DNA reads TGTGCCAGCAGTGACAGGATCTCTGGAAACACCATATATTTT.

This chain links TRBV7-9 with TRBJ2-3; 11 bases line up with TRBD2. The CDR3 length is 15 residues. With 3 bases clipped from V and 6 bases from J, the junction kept 5 bases outside the gene matches. CDR1 and CDR2 from the germline V gene are SEHNR and FQNEAQ (reference sequence). Written as DNA, the CDR3 is TGTGCCAGCAGCTTTAGCGGGGGGGTGTCTGATACGCAGTATTTT. Its translation is CASSFSGGVSDTQYF.

This clone has a handful of counts. The genes are TRBV5-4 and TRBJ1-3, with D unclear. Germline lookup yields CDR1 SGHNT and CDR2 YYREEE (reference sequence). Between the trimmed V and J ends, which lost 1 base and 2 bases, there was a span of 7 bases. The CDR3 has 14 residues. The CDR3 region has the DNA TGTGCCAGCAGCTTGAACACCGCTGGAAACACCATATATTTT. Encoded protein: CASSLNTAGNTIYF.

The chain links TRBV3-1 (or the pseudogene TRBV3-2) to TRBJ1-1; TRBD1 matches 7 bases. CDR3 length: 12 residues. The ends lost 5 bases at V and 7 bases at J; junction bases unmatched: 4. Germline CDR1 and CDR2: LGHDT and YNNKEL (reference sequence). CDR3 in DNA: TGTGCCAGCAGCTCCACAGGGGTTGAAGCTTTCTTT. Protein: CASSSTGVEAFF.

V and J are TRBV7-3 and TRBJ2-2; D is perhaps TRBD1 (5 bases). The germline gives CDR1 SGHTA, CDR2 FQGTGA. V lost 7 bases to trimming and J lost 3 bases, with 12 bases between them. CDR3 length: 14 residues. The CDR3 sequence: CASNSGRDTGELFF. DNA of the CDR3: TGTGCCAGCAACTCAGGCAGGGACACCGGGGAGCTGTTTTTT.